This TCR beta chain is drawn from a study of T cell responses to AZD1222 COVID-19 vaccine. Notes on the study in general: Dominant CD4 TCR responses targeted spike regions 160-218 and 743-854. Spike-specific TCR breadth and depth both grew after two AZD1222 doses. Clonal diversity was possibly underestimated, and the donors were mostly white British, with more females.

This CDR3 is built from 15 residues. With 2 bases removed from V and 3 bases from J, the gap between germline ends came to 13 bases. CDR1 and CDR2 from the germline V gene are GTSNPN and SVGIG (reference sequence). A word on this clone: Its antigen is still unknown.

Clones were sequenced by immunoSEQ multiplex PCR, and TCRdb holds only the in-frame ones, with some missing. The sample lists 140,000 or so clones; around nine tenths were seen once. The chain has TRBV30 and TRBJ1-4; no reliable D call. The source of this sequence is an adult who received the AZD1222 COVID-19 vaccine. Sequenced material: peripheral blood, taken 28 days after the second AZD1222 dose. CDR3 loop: CAWSLHGGPNEKLFF. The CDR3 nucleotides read TGTGCCTGGAGTCTACACGGAGGGCCTAATGAAAAACTGTTTTTT. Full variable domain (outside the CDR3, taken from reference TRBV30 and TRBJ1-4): SQTIHQWPATLVQPVGSPLSLECTVEGTSNPNLYWYRQAAGRGLQLLFYSVGIGQISSEVPQNLSASRPQDRQFILSSKKLLLSDSGFYLCAWSLHGGPNEKLFFGSGTQLSVL.